This TCR beta chain was profiled in a study of OX40 agonist ivuxolimab in advanced cancers. Study as a whole: Hepatocellular carcinoma, melanoma, renal cell or head and neck cancer occurred in dose-escalation patients.

The repertoire was sequenced with immunoSEQ multiplex PCR; TCRdb's copy has only in-frame clones and lacks some. The sample lists tens of thousands of clones; about nine tenths were seen once. Study observations and caveats: At 0.1 to 3.0 mg/kg and by week 6, clonal expansion occurred in CD4+ and CD8+ blood T cells.

The CDR3 is 14 residues long. J gave up 4 bases and V 3 bases, and 2 bases lay outside the gene matches. Germline lookup yields CDR1 SGHAT and CDR2 FQNNGV. This clone was picked up one time. What it recognizes is unknown. J is TRBJ2-2 and V is TRBV11-2, with TRBD2 matching over 7 bases. The specimen was CD4+ or CD8+ T cells sorted from blood, collected in a trial of the OX40 agonist ivuxolimab. The origin of this receptor is an adult with an advanced solid tumor such as melanoma, head and neck, liver or kidney cancer. DNA for the CDR3: TGTGCCAGCAGCTTGGGGAGGGCCACCGGGGAGCTGTTTTTT. It codes for CASSLGRATGELFF.